What follows are 20 T cell receptor beta chains derived from one specimen sequenced in a study of shared clonotypes between healthy human individuals. Repertoires were generated with immunoSEQ multiplex PCR, while TCRdb's copy carries only in-frame clones and drops some. Seen here are over a million clones, approximately 68% observed once, and the top ten hold over 1.3%. Input material: memory CD4+ T cells sorted from blood. Subset specified: CD45RA-negative fraction. These receptors were collected from a man between 18 and 29 years old in good health.

The CDR3 protein is CASSAPGGAETQYF. Written as DNA, the CDR3 is TGTGCCAGCAGCGCCCCCGGGGGGGCAGAGACCCAGTACTTC. This rearrangement joins TRBV11-2 to TRBJ2-5, with 8 bases identical to TRBD2. The V gene's germline CDR1 is SGHAT and CDR2 FQNNGV. Losses at the gene ends were 5 bases for V and 4 bases for J; bases not matched to a gene: 6. The CDR3 sequence is 14 residues long.

This clone was detected many times. The V call is TRBV9, the J call TRBJ2-7; 9 bases fit TRBD2. Germline CDR1 reads SGDLS; CDR2 reads YYNGEE. This CDR3 is 14 amino acids long. Losses at the gene ends were 2 bases for V and 3 bases for J; bases not matched to a gene: 3. The CDR3 is CASSVSGSYYEQYF. As DNA, the CDR3 is TGTGCCAGCAGCGTTAGCGGGAGCTACTACGAGCAGTACTTC. Together with reference TRBV9 and TRBJ2-7, the CDR3 gives the full variable domain: DSGVTQTPKHLITATGQRVTLRCSPRSGDLSVYWYQQSLDQGLQFLIQYYNGEERAKGNILERFSAQQFPDLHSELNLSSLELGDSALYFCASSVSGSYYEQYFGPGTRLTVT.

This clone was seen at least ten times. V usage is TRBV4-1 and J usage is TRBJ2-5; 10 nucleotides line up with TRBD2. There are 16 residues in the CDR3. Germline CDR1 MGHRA, CDR2 YSYEKL. V lost 4 bases to trimming and J lost 1 base; unmatched junction nucleotides: 6. The CDR3 nucleotides read TGCGCCAGCAGCCTGGGGGCTAGCGGGGGCCAAGAGACCCAGTACTTC. It specifies CASSLGASGGQETQYF.

Of note for this clone: At the DNA level, this CDR3 is encoded by other sequences in the same sample as well. The chain uses TRBV30 and TRBJ2-7, with D unresolved. CDR3 length equals 11 residues. Germline CDR1 is GTSNPN and CDR2 is SVGIG (reference sequence). The ends were cut back, 2 bases at V and 2 bases at J, with 4 bases in the middle. The CDR3 nucleotides read TGTGCCTGGAGTTCCGCCTACGAGCAGTACTTC. This codes for CAWSSAYEQYF.

The chain uses TRBV5-4 and TRBJ2-7, with 7 bases that match TRBD1. Germline assignment: CDR1 SGHNT and CDR2 YYREEE (reference sequence). This CDR3 is built from 15 residues. Trimming removed 3 bases from V and 6 bases from J; junction bases left unmatched: 12. Written as DNA, the CDR3 is TGTGCCAGCAGCTGGAAACAGGGGACGGGCTCCGAGCAGTACTTC. It specifies CASSWKQGTGSEQYF.

The chain uses TRBV5-5 and TRBJ1-1; 11 bases agree with TRBD1. The CDR3 runs 15 residues. Unmatched junction bases numbered 7, after V lost 4 bases and J lost 5 bases. Looked up from germline, CDR1 is SGHKS and CDR2 is YYEKEE (reference sequence). The DNA of the CDR3 is TGTGCCAGCAGCATAGGGACAGGGGGGTGGACTGAAGCTTTCTTT. Protein sequence: CASSIGTGGWTEAFF.

This sequence joins TRBV6-1 and TRBJ2-1, with 9 nucleotides matching TRBD2. The CDR3 consists of 16 residues. Germline lookup yields CDR1 MNHNS and CDR2 SASEGT. Trimming cost V 1 base and J 7 bases; bases outside gene matches: 8. CDR3 loop: CASSEGGGRASNEQFF. The CDR3 nucleotides read TGTGCCAGCAGTGAAGGGGGCGGGAGGGCCAGTAATGAGCAGTTCTTC.

This sequence joins TRBV28 and TRBJ2-3, with D hard to call. The CDR3 extends over 12 amino acids. Germline V gene lookup returns CDR1 MDHEN and CDR2 SYDVKM. Between the trimmed V and J ends, which lost 8 bases and 2 bases, there was a span of 8 bases. The CDR3 DNA reads as TGTGCCAGCCGTAATCCCACAGATACGCAGTATTTT. Translated: CASRNPTDTQYF.

This chain connects TRBV7-2 to TRBJ2-7; no firm D call. With 3 bases removed from V and 1 base from J, the gap between germline ends came to 7 bases. The CDR3 loop spans 13 amino acids. Germline V gives CDR1 SGHTA, CDR2 FQGNSA. The CDR3 DNA follows: TGTGCCAGCAGCTTCGGGTTTTCCTACGAGCAGTACTTC. Its translation is CASSFGFSYEQYF.

This chain links TRBV7-2 with TRBJ2-3, with TRBD2 matching 13 bases. The CDR3 is 16 residues long. CDR1 is SGHTA and CDR2 is FQGNSA in the germline V gene. J gave up 6 bases and V 5 bases, and 8 bases lay outside the gene matches. In nucleotides, the CDR3 is TGTGCCAGCAGCCCAACGGGACTAGCGGGAACCGATACGCAGTATTTT. This translates into CASSPTGLAGTDTQYF.

The chain employs TRBV19 and TRBJ2-3; the D is unclear. The germline V gene encodes CDR1 LNHDA and CDR2 SQIVND (reference sequence). V lost 4 bases and J 5 bases, leaving 10 bases between the germline ends. This CDR3 is built from 13 residues. The CDR3 coding sequence is TGTGCCAGTAGTACGAGTGCCAGAGATACGCAGTATTTT. Translating gives CASSTSARDTQYF.

This chain joins TRBV5-1 and TRBJ2-1, with TRBD2 identical over 7 bases. With 3 bases clipped from V and 5 bases from J, the junction kept 8 bases outside the gene matches. The CDR3 length is 15 residues. Per the germline V gene, CDR1 is SGHRS and CDR2 is YFSETQ. Here the CDR3 DNA reads TGCGCCAGCAGCTCCTCCGGGGGAGGGCACAATGAGCAGTTCTTC. The encoded protein is CASSSSGGGHNEQFF.

This clone was found a few times. The chain joins TRBV6-5 to TRBJ1-5; D unclear. CDR1 is MNHEY, CDR2 SVGAGI, per germline. Trimming pared 6 bases from V and 5 bases from J, leaving 8 bases between. The CDR3 extends over 12 amino acids. The CDR3 DNA reads TGTGCCAGCAGAGACGGGGATCAGCCCCAGCATTTT. It is translated as CASRDGDQPQHF.

The CDR3 sequence is CASSYSLAGGWEQYF. CDR3 sequence (DNA): TGTGCCAGCAGTTACTCCCTAGCGGGAGGATGGGAGCAGTACTTC. V is TRBV6-6 and J is TRBJ2-7; 11 nucleotides agree with TRBD2. The CDR3 runs to 15 residues. From germline, CDR1 is MNHNY and CDR2 SVGAGI (reference sequence). V dropped 0 bases and J dropped 7; count of bases not matched to a gene: 5.

In this sample, this clone turned up many times. The chain combines TRBV7-2 with TRBJ1-2; tentatively, D is TRBD1 (6 bases). V lost 1 base, J lost 11 bases, and 11 bases lay in between. Germline V gene data show CDR1 as SGHTA and CDR2 as FQGNSA. The CDR3 is 12 amino acids. DNA for the CDR3: TGTGCCAGCAGCTTAGATGCAGGGGCATACACCTTC. It translates to CASSLDAGAYTF.

Only one count was recorded for this clone. The V gene is TRBV7-6, the J gene TRBJ2-1; D remains unclear. The length of the CDR3 is 16 residues. Germline V gene lookup returns CDR1 SGHVS and CDR2 FNYEAQ. Trimming stripped 5 bases from V and 8 bases from J, with 22 bases between. CDR3 loop: CASSPQQTRSPYEQFF. CDR3 bases: TGTGCCAGCAGCCCCCAACAGACGCGGTCCCCGTATGAGCAGTTCTTC.

Many counts were recorded for this clone. This rearrangement joins TRBV19 to TRBJ1-1; TRBD1 matches at 9 bases. The CDR3 runs to 11 residues. Germline CDR1 reads LNHDA; CDR2 reads SQIVND (reference sequence). J was trimmed by 10 bases and V by 7 bases; bases with no gene match: 4. DNA of the CDR3: TGTGCCAGTAATGACAGGGGGAGAGCTTTCTTT. This codes for CASNDRGRAFF.

This clone was found many times. V gene TRBV7-8 combines with J gene TRBJ2-2; D ambiguous. This CDR3 region has 14 residues. The V end was cut by 4 bases, the J end by 6 bases, with 12 bases between. The V gene's germline CDR1 is SGHVS and CDR2 FQNEAQ. The CDR3 nucleotides are TGTGCCAGCAGCTCTCTAATTTTGGCCGGGGAGCTGTTTTTT. It yields the protein CASSSLILAGELFF. The whole variable domain, remainder taken from reference TRBV7-8 and TRBJ2-2, is GAGVSQSPRYKVAKRGQDVALRCDPISGHVSLFWYQQALGQGPEFLTYFQNEAQLDKSGLPSDRFFAERPEGSVSTLKIQRTQQEDSAVYLCASSSLILAGELFFGEGSRLTVL.

The chain employs TRBV4-3 and TRBJ2-5, with 11 bases lining up with TRBD2. The CDR3 is 17 residues long. V lost 4 bases, J lost 1 base, and 8 bases stayed unmatched. The germline CDR1 and CDR2 sequences are LGHNA and YSLEER. This chain's CDR3 is CASSLPGLAVSQETQYF. In nucleotides, the CDR3 is TGCGCCAGCAGCCTCCCGGGACTAGCGGTCTCCCAAGAGACCCAGTACTTC.

The chain is built from TRBV27 and TRBJ1-3; D remains unclear. The CDR3 contains 11 residues. V lost 6 bases and J lost 8, with 8 bases in between. Germline V CDR1 and CDR2: MNHEY, SMNVEV (reference sequence). CDR3 amino acids: CASRRGDTIYF. The CDR3 coding sequence is TGTGCCAGCAGGCGGGGAGACACCATATATTTT.